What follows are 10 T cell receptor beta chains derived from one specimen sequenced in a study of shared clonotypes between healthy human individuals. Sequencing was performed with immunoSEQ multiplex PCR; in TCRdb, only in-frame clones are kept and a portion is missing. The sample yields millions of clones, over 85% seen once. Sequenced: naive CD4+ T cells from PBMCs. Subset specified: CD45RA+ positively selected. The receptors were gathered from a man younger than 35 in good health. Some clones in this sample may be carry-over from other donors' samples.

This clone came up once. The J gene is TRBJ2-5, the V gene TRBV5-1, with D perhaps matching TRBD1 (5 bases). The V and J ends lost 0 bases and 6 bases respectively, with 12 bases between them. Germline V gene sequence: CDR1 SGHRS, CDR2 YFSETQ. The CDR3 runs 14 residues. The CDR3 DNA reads TGCGCCAGCAGCTTGGATTCCCAGGGCAAGACCCAGTACTTC. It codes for CASSLDSQGKTQYF.

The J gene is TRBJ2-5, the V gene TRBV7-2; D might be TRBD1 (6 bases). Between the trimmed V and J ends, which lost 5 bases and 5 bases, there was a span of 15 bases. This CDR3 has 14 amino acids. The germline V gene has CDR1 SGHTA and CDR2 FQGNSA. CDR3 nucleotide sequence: TGTGCCAGCAGCCGTAGAACAGGGAGCGAGACCCAGTACTTC. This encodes CASSRRTGSETQYF. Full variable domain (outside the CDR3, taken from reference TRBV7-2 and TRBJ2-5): GAGVSQSPSNKVTEKGKDVELRCDPISGHTALYWYRQSLGQGLEFLIYFQGNSAPDKSGLPSDRFSAERTGGSVSTLTIQRTQQEDSAVYLCASSRRTGSETQYFGPGTRLLVL.

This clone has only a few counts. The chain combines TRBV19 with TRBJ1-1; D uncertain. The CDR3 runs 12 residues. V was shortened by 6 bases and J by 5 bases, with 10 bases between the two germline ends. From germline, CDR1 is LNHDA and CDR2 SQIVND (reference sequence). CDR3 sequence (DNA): TGTGCCAGTAGCCCTTTAGGGACTGAAGCTTTCTTT. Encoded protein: CASSPLGTEAFF.

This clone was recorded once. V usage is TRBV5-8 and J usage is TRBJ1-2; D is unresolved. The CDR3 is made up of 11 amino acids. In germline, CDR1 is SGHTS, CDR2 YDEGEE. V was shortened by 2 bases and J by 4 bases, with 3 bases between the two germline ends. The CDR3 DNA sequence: TGTGCCAGCAGCTTCCCCTATGGCTACACCTTC. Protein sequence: CASSFPYGYTF.

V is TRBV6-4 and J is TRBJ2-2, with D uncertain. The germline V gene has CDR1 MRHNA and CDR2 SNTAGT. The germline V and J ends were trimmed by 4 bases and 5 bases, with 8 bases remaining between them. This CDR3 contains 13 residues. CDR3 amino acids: CASSGSRTGELFF. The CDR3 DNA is TGTGCCAGCAGTGGAAGTCGTACCGGGGAGCTGTTTTTT.

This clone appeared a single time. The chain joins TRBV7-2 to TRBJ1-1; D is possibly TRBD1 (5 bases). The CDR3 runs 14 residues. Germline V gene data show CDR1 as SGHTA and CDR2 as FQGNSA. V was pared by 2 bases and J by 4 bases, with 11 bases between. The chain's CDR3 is CASSLWQGGTEAFF. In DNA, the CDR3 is TGTGCCAGCAGCTTATGGCAGGGAGGCACTGAAGCTTTCTTT.

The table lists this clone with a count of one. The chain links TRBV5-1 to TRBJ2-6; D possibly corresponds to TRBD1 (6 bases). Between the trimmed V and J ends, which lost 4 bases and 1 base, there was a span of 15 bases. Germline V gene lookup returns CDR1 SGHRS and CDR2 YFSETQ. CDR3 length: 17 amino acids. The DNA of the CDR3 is TGCGCCAGCAGCCCGGGCACACAGGGTTCTGGGGCCAACGTCCTGACTTTC. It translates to CASSPGTQGSGANVLTF.

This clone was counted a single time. Here the CDR3 DNA reads TGTGCCAGCAGCTCGGGACTAGCGGGAGATGGAGATACGCAGTATTTT. Its protein is CASSSGLAGDGDTQYF. The chain uses TRBV7-2 and TRBJ2-3; 14 bases are shared with TRBD2. The germline CDR1 and CDR2 sequences are SGHTA and FQGNSA. This CDR3 comprises 16 residues. The trim removed 4 bases at V and 5 bases at J, leaving 5 bases unmatched. The full variable domain, its missing parts supplied by reference TRBV7-2 and TRBJ2-3, is GAGVSQSPSNKVTEKGKDVELRCDPISGHTALYWYRQSLGQGLEFLIYFQGNSAPDKSGLPSDRFSAERTGGSVSTLTIQRTQQEDSAVYLCASSSGLAGDGDTQYFGPGTRLTVL.

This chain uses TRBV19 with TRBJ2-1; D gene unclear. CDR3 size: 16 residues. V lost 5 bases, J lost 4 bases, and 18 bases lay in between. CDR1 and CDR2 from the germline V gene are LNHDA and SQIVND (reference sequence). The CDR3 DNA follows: TGTGCCAGTAGTCCCCAGCCTCGGGCCCCGTACAATGAGCAGTTCTTC. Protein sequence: CASSPQPRAPYNEQFF.

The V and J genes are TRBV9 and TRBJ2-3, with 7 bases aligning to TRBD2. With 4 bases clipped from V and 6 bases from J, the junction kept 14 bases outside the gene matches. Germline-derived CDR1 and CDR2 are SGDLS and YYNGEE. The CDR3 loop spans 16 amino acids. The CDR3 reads CASSPRGGSGWDTQYF. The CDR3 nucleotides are TGTGCCAGCAGCCCTAGGGGCGGGAGCGGGTGGGATACGCAGTATTTT.